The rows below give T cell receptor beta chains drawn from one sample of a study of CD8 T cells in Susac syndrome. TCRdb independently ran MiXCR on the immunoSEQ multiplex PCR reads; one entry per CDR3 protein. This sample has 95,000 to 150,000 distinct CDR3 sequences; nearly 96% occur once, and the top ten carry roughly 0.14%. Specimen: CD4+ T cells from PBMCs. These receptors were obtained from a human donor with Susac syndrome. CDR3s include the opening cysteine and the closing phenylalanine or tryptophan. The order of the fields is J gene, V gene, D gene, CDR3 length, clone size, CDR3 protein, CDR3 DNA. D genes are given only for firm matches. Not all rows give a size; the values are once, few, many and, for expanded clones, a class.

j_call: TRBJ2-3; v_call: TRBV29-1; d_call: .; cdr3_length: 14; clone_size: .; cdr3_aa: CSVGPGLHTDTQYF; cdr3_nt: TGCAGCGTTGGCCCCGGCCTGCACACAGATACGCAGTATTTT
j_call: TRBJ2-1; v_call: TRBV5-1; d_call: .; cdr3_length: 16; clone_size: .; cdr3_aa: CASSAGGGGNYNEQFF; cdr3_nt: TGCGCCAGCAGCGCCGGGGGAGGGGGAAACTACAATGAGCAGTTCTTC
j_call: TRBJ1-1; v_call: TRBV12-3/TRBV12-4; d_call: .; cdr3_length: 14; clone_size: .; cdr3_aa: CASSLRETNTEAFF; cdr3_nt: TGTGCCAGCAGTTTAAGGGAAACAAACACTGAAGCTTTCTTT
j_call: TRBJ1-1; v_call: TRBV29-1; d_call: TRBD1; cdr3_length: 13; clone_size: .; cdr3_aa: CSGEDRELKEAFF; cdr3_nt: TGCAGCGGAGAGGACAGGGAATTGAAAGAAGCTTTCTTT
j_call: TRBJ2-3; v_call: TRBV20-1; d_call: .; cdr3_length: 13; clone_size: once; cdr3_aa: CSARAGKADTQYF; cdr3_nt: TGCAGTGCTAGGGCCGGGAAGGCAGATACGCAGTATTTT
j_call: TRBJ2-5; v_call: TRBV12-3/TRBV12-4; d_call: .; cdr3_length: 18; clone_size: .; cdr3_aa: CASLSPGLLLLIGETQYF; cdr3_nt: TGTGCCAGCCTTTCTCCGGGACTCTTGCTACTTATTGGAGAGACCCAGTACTTC
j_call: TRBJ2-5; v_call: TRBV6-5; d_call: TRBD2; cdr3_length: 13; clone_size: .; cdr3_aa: CASTSAGSETQYF; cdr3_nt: TGTGCCAGCACTTCAGCGGGATCAGAGACCCAGTACTTC
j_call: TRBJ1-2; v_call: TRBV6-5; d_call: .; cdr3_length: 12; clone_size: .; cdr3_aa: CASRGRTHGYTF; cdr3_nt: TGTGCCAGCAGAGGACGGACCCATGGCTACACCTTC
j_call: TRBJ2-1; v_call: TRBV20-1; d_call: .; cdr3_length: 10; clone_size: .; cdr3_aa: CSARDNEQFF; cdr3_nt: TGCAGTGCTCGAGACAATGAGCAGTTCTTC
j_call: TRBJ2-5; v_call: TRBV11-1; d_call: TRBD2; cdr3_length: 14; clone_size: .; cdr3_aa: CASSALAGQETQYF; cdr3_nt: TGTGCCAGCAGCGCCTTAGCGGGACAAGAGACCCAGTACTTC
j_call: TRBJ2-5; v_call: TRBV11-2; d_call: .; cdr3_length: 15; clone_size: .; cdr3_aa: CASSLVHSEGETQYF; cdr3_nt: TGTGCCAGCAGCTTAGTTCACTCCGAAGGAGAGACCCAGTACTTC
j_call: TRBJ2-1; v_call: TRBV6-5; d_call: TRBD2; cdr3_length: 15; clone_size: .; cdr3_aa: CASSLRTSRSNEQFF; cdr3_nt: TGTGCCAGCAGTTTAAGGACTAGTAGGTCAAATGAGCAGTTCTTC
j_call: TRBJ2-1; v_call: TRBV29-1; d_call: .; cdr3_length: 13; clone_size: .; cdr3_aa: CSVTGIPGNEQFF; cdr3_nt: TGCAGCGTGACTGGAATACCGGGCAATGAGCAGTTCTTC
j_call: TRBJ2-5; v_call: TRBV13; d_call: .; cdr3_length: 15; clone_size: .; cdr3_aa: CASSLGGPTGETQYF; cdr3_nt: TGTGCCAGCAGCTTAGGAGGACCCACGGGAGAGACCCAGTACTTC
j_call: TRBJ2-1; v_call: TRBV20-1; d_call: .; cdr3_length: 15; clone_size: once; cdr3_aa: CSARVGGTSYNEQFF; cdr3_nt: TGCAGTGCTAGAGTAGGGGGGACCTCCTACAATGAGCAGTTCTTC
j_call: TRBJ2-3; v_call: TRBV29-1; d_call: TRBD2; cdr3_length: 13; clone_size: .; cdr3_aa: CSILTSGTDTQYF; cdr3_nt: TGCAGCATCCTAACTAGCGGCACAGATACGCAGTATTTT
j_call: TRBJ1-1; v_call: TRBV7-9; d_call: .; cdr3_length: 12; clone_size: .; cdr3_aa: CASSTRQLEAFF; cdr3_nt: TGTGCCAGCAGCACTAGGCAGCTTGAAGCTTTCTTT
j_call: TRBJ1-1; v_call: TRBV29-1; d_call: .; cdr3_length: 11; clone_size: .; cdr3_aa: CSVRASIEAFF; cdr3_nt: TGCAGCGTACGGGCCTCGATTGAAGCTTTCTTT
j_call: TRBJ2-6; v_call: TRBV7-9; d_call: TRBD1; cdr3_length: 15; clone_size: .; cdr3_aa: CAGSRGPPGANVLTF; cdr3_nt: TGTGCCGGCTCGAGGGGGCCCCCTGGGGCCAACGTCCTGACTTTC
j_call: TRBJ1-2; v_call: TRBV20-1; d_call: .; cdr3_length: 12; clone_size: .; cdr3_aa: CSVRTGSYGYTF; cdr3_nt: TGCAGTGTCAGGACGGGAAGCTATGGCTACACCTTC
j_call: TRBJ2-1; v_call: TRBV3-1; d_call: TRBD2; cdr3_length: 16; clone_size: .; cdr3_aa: CASSPTSGRVYNEQFF; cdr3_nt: TGTGCCAGCAGCCCGACTAGCGGAAGGGTTTACAATGAGCAGTTCTTC
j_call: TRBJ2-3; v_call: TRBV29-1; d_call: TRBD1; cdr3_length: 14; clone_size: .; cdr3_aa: CSVEWGTATDTQYF; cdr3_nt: TGCAGCGTTGAATGGGGGACAGCCACAGATACGCAGTATTTT
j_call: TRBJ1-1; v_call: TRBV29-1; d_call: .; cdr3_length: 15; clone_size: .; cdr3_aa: CSVGRLREGNTEAFF; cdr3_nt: TGCAGCGTCGGACGGCTCCGGGAGGGGAACACTGAAGCTTTCTTT
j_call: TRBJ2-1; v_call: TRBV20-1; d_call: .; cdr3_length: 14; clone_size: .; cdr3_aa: CSARLSGWGNEQFF; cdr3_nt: TGCAGTGCTAGGCTTAGCGGATGGGGCAATGAGCAGTTCTTC
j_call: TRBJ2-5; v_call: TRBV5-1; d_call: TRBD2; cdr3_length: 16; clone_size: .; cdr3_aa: CASSTTGLAGQETQYF; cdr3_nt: TGCGCCAGCAGCACCACGGGGCTAGCGGGGCAAGAGACCCAGTACTTC
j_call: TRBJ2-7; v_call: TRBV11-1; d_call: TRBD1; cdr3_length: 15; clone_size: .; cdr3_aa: CASSSPGQGQREQYF; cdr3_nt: TGTGCCAGCAGCTCCCCGGGACAGGGTCAGCGCGAGCAGTACTTC
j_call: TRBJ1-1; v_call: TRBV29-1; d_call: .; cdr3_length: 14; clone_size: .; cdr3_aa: CSVGSGQPNTEAFF; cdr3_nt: TGCAGCGTTGGGTCTGGGCAGCCGAACACTGAAGCTTTCTTT
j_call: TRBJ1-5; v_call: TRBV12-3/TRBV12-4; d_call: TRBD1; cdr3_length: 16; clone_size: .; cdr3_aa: CASSLGTGTSNQPQHF; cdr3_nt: TGTGCCAGCAGTTTGGGGACAGGGACGAGCAATCAGCCCCAGCATTTT
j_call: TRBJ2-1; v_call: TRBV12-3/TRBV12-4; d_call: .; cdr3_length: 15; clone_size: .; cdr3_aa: CASSGREDPYNEQFF; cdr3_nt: TGTGCCAGCAGTGGTAGGGAGGACCCCTACAATGAGCAGTTCTTC
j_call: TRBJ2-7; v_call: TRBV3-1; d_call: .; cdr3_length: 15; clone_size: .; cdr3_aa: CASSQGRGFPYEQYF; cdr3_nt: TGTGCCAGCAGCCAAGGGCGGGGCTTCCCCTACGAGCAGTACTTC
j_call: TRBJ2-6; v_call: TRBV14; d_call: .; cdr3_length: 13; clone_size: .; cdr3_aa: CASTASRANVLTF; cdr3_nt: TGTGCCAGCACCGCCTCGCGGGCCAACGTCCTGACTTTC
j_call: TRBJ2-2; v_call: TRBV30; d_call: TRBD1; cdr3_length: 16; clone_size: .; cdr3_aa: CAWSAITGGNTGELFF; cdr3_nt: TGTGCCTGGAGTGCCATTACAGGGGGCAACACCGGGGAGCTGTTTTTT
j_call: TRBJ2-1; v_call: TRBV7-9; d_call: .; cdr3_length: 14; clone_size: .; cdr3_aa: CASSISLLRNEQFF; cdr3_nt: TGTGCCAGCAGCATAAGCCTATTGAGGAATGAGCAGTTCTTC
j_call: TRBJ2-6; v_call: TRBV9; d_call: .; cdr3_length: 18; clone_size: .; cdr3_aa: CASSAQGDYFSRANVPTF; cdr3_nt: TGTGCCAGCAGTGCACAGGGCGACTATTTTTCTCGGGCCAACGTCCCTACTTTC
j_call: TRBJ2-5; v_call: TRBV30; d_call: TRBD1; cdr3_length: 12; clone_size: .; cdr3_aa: CAGTVGGETQYF; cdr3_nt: TGTGCCGGGACAGTCGGCGGAGAGACCCAGTACTTC